The 29 T cell receptor beta chains reported below all come from one sample, sequenced in a study of T cells in Graves' hyperthyroidism and ophthalmopathy. Amplification of TCR beta CDR3 regions used RNA as the template. The HTBI set primed first-round TCR CDR3 RT-PCR. TCRdb recomputed calls from the multiplex PCR reads with MiXCR, one row per CDR3 protein. The repertoire holds fewer than 350,000 distinct CDR3 sequences, approximately 18% seen once, with about 53% in the top ten. The sample taken for sequencing was blood. All receptors come from a woman between 50 and 59 years old with Graves' hyperthyroidism.

The gene calls are TRBV9 and TRBJ1-2; D ambiguous. Deletions cut 6 bases from V and 0 bases from J, with 15 bases between. The length of the CDR3 is 15 residues. The germline V gene has CDR1 SGDLS and CDR2 YYNGEE. The DNA of the CDR3 is TGTGCCAGCACGCCGAAGGTAAGACCTAACTATGGCTACACCTTC. Its protein product is CASTPKVRPNYGYTF.

The chain links TRBV2 to TRBJ2-1; 7 nucleotides match TRBD2. The CDR3 runs 15 residues. Trimming cost V 7 bases and J 8 bases; bases outside gene matches: 14. In germline, CDR1 is SNHLY, CDR2 FYNNEI. The CDR3, as DNA: TGTGCCAGCACAGTACTCGCGGGAGTAGTTTATGAGCAGTTCTTC. Translating it yields CASTVLAGVVYEQFF.

This clonotype has ten or more counts. This chain links TRBV18 with TRBJ1-2, with 9 nucleotides matching TRBD1. This CDR3 region has 14 residues. V trimming: 1 base; J trimming: 6 bases; junction bases outside the gene matches: 3. From germline, CDR1 is KGHSH and CDR2 LQKENI. CDR3 region: CASSPRDRVHGYTF. CDR3 coding DNA: TGTGCCAGCTCACCACGGGACAGGGTGCATGGCTACACCTTC.

The chain links TRBV7-8 to TRBJ1-2; D is ambiguous. Germline V gene lookup returns CDR1 SGHVS and CDR2 FQNEAQ. Deletions cut 5 bases from V and 8 bases from J, with 21 bases between. The CDR3 runs to 15 residues. The CDR3 sequence is CASSADPTYHGGYTF. As DNA, the CDR3 is TGTGCCAGCAGCGCGGACCCAACATACCACGGGGGCTACACCTTC. The full variable domain, with the rest looked up from reference TRBV7-8 and TRBJ1-2, is GAGVSQSPRYKVAKRGQDVALRCDPISGHVSLFWYQQALGQGPEFLTYFQNEAQLDKSGLPSDRFFAERPEGSVSTLKIQRTQQEDSAVYLCASSADPTYHGGYTFGSGTRLTVV.

This clonotype was seen more than once but under ten times. V is TRBV4-1 and J is TRBJ1-1; D is unresolved. This CDR3 contains 13 residues. V shed 0 bases and J shed 7 bases, with 9 bases lying between them. Germline CDR1 MGHRA, CDR2 YSYEKL. This CDR3 reads CASSQDEGREAFF. DNA for the CDR3: TGCGCCAGCAGCCAAGACGAGGGTCGTGAAGCTTTCTTT.

There are a few counts of this clonotype. The chain is built from TRBV9 and TRBJ2-1, with D tentatively TRBD2 (7 bases). The CDR3 contains 15 residues. Trimming removed 0 bases from V and 2 bases from J, with 9 bases in between. Per germline, CDR1 SGDLS and CDR2 YYNGEE. The CDR3 reads CASSVGGGAYNEQFF. The CDR3 region has the DNA TGTGCCAGCAGCGTAGGAGGGGGGGCCTACAATGAGCAGTTCTTC.

The chain carries TRBV5-6 and TRBJ2-7, with 8 bases matching TRBD2. With 6 bases clipped from V and 5 bases from J, the junction kept 7 bases outside the gene matches. The CDR3 spans 13 residues. Germline V gene data show CDR1 as SGHDT and CDR2 as YYEEEE. CDR3 residues: CASMGTSSNEQYF. The DNA of the CDR3 is TGTGCCAGCATGGGGACTAGTTCCAACGAGCAGTACTTC.

As to this clonotype: At one boundary the junction diverges from the germline segment, which might be a read error. V gene TRBV27 combines with J gene TRBJ2-7, with D possibly being TRBD1 (6 bases). Germline V gene sequence: CDR1 MNHEY, CDR2 SMNVEV (reference sequence). The CDR3 loop spans 14 amino acids. CDR3 nucleotides: TGTGCCAACAGTTTAAGAGGACAGTCCTACGAGCAGTACTTC. As protein: CANSLRGQSYEQYF.

The sample holds a few counts of this clonotype. This chain uses TRBV28 with TRBJ1-1; 9 nucleotides line up with TRBD1. V shed 6 bases, J shed 0 bases, and the junction held 2 bases outside the gene matches. The germline V gene has CDR1 MDHEN and CDR2 SYDVKM. The CDR3 runs 14 residues. The CDR3 sequence is CASRGQGLNTEAFF. The CDR3 DNA sequence: TGTGCCAGCAGGGGACAGGGTTTGAACACTGAAGCTTTCTTT. The variable domain in full, with the rest retrieved from reference TRBV28 and TRBJ1-1, is DVKVTQSSRYLVKRTGEKVFLECVQDMDHENMFWYRQDPGLGLRLIYFSYDVKMKEKGDIPEGYSVSREKKERFSLILESASTNQTSMYLCASRGQGLNTEAFFGQGTRLTVV.

This chain joins TRBV18 and TRBJ2-1; 8 bases match TRBD1. The germline V gene encodes CDR1 KGHSH and CDR2 LQKENI. V was pared by 0 bases and J by 4 bases, with 2 bases of the junction left unmatched. The CDR3 extends over 15 amino acids. The chain's CDR3 is CASSPPQGAYNEQFF. CDR3 bases: TGTGCCAGCTCACCACCCCAGGGGGCTTACAATGAGCAGTTCTTC.

Regarding this clonotype: A much larger clone sits a single nucleotide away, making a read error possible. The chain couples TRBV3-1 to TRBJ2-7; D unresolved. The germline CDR1 and CDR2 sequences are LGHDT and YNNKEL (reference sequence). V was clipped by 0 bases and J by 9 bases, with 18 bases between them. The CDR3 consists of 15 residues. CDR3 nucleotides: TGTGCCAGCAGCCAAGAAATGGTTATGGGGATCGGGCAGTACTTC. Translated, it gives CASSQEMVMGIGQYF.

This clonotype was seen a few times. The chain uses TRBV11-2 and TRBJ2-6; D assignment may be TRBD1 or TRBD2 (5 bases each). V was clipped by 4 bases and J by 0 bases, with 16 bases between them. The CDR3 runs 18 residues. Germline assignment: CDR1 SGHAT and CDR2 FQNNGV. CDR3 protein: CASSSIPGLLSGANVLTF. The CDR3 DNA is TGTGCCAGCAGCTCCATCCCGGGGCTACTCTCTGGGGCCAACGTCCTGACTTTC.

The chain recombines TRBV2 with TRBJ2-3; maybe TRBD1 (6 bases). This CDR3 comprises 12 residues. The V and J ends lost 9 bases and 5 bases respectively, with 12 bases between them. CDR1 and CDR2 (germline): SNHLY, FYNNEI. The CDR3 protein is CASTGILDTQYF. DNA of the CDR3: TGTGCCAGTACAGGGATCTTAGATACGCAGTATTTT.

The table lists this clonotype with a few counts. V gene TRBV9 combines with J gene TRBJ1-5; D is unresolved. Germline CDR1 and CDR2: SGDLS and YYNGEE. The V end was cut by 0 bases, the J end by 7 bases, with 14 bases between. The CDR3 runs 15 residues. The CDR3 here is CASSVAAGPGQPQHF. CDR3 DNA sequence: TGTGCCAGCAGCGTAGCAGCAGGCCCAGGACAGCCCCAGCATTTT.

This clonotype came up a few times. The CDR3 DNA reads as TGTGCCAGTAGTATAGGACAGGGGGCATTCTACAATGAGCAGTTCTTC. The encoded protein is CASSIGQGAFYNEQFF. V is TRBV19 and J is TRBJ2-1; 10 nucleotides match TRBD1. With V trimmed by 1 base and J by 3 bases, 3 bases remained unmatched. The CDR3 extends over 16 amino acids. Germline CDR1 reads LNHDA; CDR2 reads SQIVND (reference sequence).

This clonotype turned up a few times. This rearrangement joins TRBV28 to TRBJ2-7, with 11 bases identical to TRBD2. This CDR3 has 16 amino acids. J lost 6 bases, V lost 5 bases, and 12 bases had no gene match. Germline V gene sequence: CDR1 MDHEN, CDR2 SYDVKM. This CDR3 is CASSLPPRLAGIEQYF. The CDR3 DNA reads as TGTGCCAGCAGTCTACCCCCCAGACTAGCGGGAATCGAGCAGTACTTC.

This clonotype was observed at least ten times. V and J are TRBV2 and TRBJ1-2; 7 bases are a match to TRBD1. The CDR3 sequence is 15 residues long. Germline CDR1 reads SNHLY; CDR2 reads FYNNEI. J gave up 7 bases and V 2 bases, and 10 bases lay outside the gene matches. CDR3 loop: CASSEQGTEGSGYTF. The CDR3 DNA reads TGTGCCAGCAGTGAACAAGGGACAGAAGGGTCTGGCTACACCTTC.

The chain carries TRBV5-1 and TRBJ1-2; TRBD1 matches 7 bases. V was clipped by 4 bases and J by 0 bases; unmatched bases: 6. The CDR3 extends over 15 amino acids. Germline loops: CDR1 SGHRS, CDR2 YFSETQ. The CDR3 region has the DNA TGCGCCAGCAGCCACGGACAGGAAGCTAACTATGGCTACACCTTC. As protein: CASSHGQEANYGYTF.

The rearrangement links TRBV11-2 to TRBJ2-1, with no clear D. The J call is doubtful: the DNA matches TRBJ2-7 better. This CDR3 has 13 residues. The germline CDR1 and CDR2 sequences are SGHAT and FQNNGV. The chain's CDR3 is CASSLAPYNEQYF. CDR3 coding DNA: TGTGCCAGCAGCTTAGCGCCTTACAATGAGCAGTACTTC.

The rearrangement uses TRBV2 and TRBJ2-5, with D perhaps TRBD1 (6 bases). CDR1 and CDR2 from the germline V gene are SNHLY and FYNNEI. The CDR3 consists of 13 residues. With 7 bases removed from V and 2 bases from J, the gap between germline ends came to 11 bases. This chain's CDR3 is CASMGQNQETQYF. Written as DNA, the CDR3 is TGTGCCAGCATGGGACAAAATCAAGAGACCCAGTACTTC.

This clonotype came up many times. The chain carries TRBV11-2 and TRBJ2-1, with D perhaps matching TRBD1 (6 bases). CDR1 and CDR2 (germline): SGHAT, FQNNGV. V was pared by 1 base and J by 4 bases, with 11 bases between. This CDR3 has 15 residues. CDR3 nucleotide sequence: TGTGCCAGCAGCTTAGGGCAGGGACAATACAATGAGCAGTTCTTC. Translating it yields CASSLGQGQYNEQFF.

This clonotype was observed a few times. The chain joins TRBV24-1 to TRBJ1-4; perhaps TRBD1 as D (6 bases). CDR3 size: 17 residues. From germline, CDR1 is KGHDR and CDR2 SFDVKD. Trimming shortened V by 2 bases and J by 4 bases, and 16 bases separated the two germline ends. The CDR3 DNA sequence: TGTGCCACCAGTGATTCTGGCGTGAGGGACAATAATGAAAAACTGTTTTTT. This codes for CATSDSGVRDNNEKLFF.

The V gene is TRBV10-3, the J gene TRBJ2-7; D call uncertain. CDR3 length equals 15 residues. V lost 3 bases and J lost 2, with 14 bases in between. Germline CDR1 reads ENHRY; CDR2 reads SYGVKD. The DNA of the CDR3 is TGTGCCATCAGTGAAGTGGGTATTGGTCCCTACGAGCAGTACTTC. Residues: CAISEVGIGPYEQYF.

This clonotype was recorded a few times. The chain is built from TRBV6-1 and TRBJ1-2, with D possibly matching TRBD1 (5 bases). CDR3 length: 13 amino acids. Germline CDR1 reads MNHNS; CDR2 reads SASEGT. V gave up 6 bases and J gave up 8 bases, with 16 bases separating them. The CDR3 sequence is CASSLGLGRGYTF. CDR3 DNA: TGTGCCAGCAGCTTGGGACTCGGTAGGGGCTACACCTTC.

The chain employs TRBV9 and TRBJ2-5, with no clear D. V was trimmed by 0 bases and J by 0 bases, leaving 6 bases between them. The CDR3 loop spans 14 amino acids. Germline V gene lookup returns CDR1 SGDLS and CDR2 YYNGEE. The chain's CDR3 is CASSVVDDQETQYF. Written as DNA, the CDR3 is TGTGCCAGCAGCGTAGTAGATGACCAAGAGACCCAGTACTTC.

The count of this clonotype is one. V usage is TRBV6-1 and J usage is TRBJ1-5; 9 bases agree with TRBD1. This CDR3 is 15 amino acids long. In germline, CDR1 is MNHNS, CDR2 SASEGT. Trimming cost V 8 bases and J 1 base; bases outside gene matches: 6. Written as DNA, the CDR3 is TGTGCCAGCGCCGACAGGGGGATGAGCAATCAGCCCCAGCATTTT. Amino acid sequence: CASADRGMSNQPQHF.

The J gene is TRBJ1-3, the V gene TRBV7-8; D gene uncertain. CDR1 is SGHVS and CDR2 is FQNEAQ in the germline V gene. This CDR3 comprises 14 residues. Trimming stripped 3 bases from V and 2 bases from J, with 8 bases between. The CDR3 DNA follows: TGTGCCAGCAGCTTGCGAGGGACTGGAAACACCATATATTTT. It is translated as CASSLRGTGNTIYF.

Remarks on this clonotype: The germline gene is not matched at one end of the junction; a read error may be the cause. The chain recombines TRBV7-9 with TRBJ2-1; D is possibly TRBD1 (5 bases). Germline CDR1 reads SEHNR; CDR2 reads FQNEAQ (reference sequence). The CDR3 runs to 15 residues. The CDR3 protein is CASSLAGQGYNEQLF. For the CDR3, the DNA is TGTGCCAGCAGCTTAGCAGGGCAGGGCTACAATGAGCAGCTCTTC.

The gene calls are TRBV12-3 or TRBV12-4 and TRBJ2-1, with 8 bases aligning to TRBD2. This CDR3 has 15 amino acids. V dropped 8 bases and J dropped 7; count of bases not matched to a gene: 13. The CDR3 DNA sequence: TGTGCCAGCCGGGGGAGCGGGGGTCACTTTAATGAGCAGTTCTTC. The encoded protein is CASRGSGGHFNEQFF.